A selection of T cell receptor beta chains follows, all from one sample in a study of blood T cell repertoires in COVID-19. Assay used: immunoSEQ multiplex PCR; TCRdb lists only in-frame clones, some missing. Here the sample spans about 190,000 clones, over 75% being singletons. Sequencing used peripheral blood. These receptors came from a man between 50 and 59 years old who had recovered from COVID-19. Each CDR3 is given with its conserved first and last residue. D genes are given only for firm matches.

v_call cdr3_length d_call cdr3_aa
TRBV18 14 NA CASSLGLDGEKLFF
TRBV6-2/TRBV6-3 15 TRBD2 CASSYRGLAENIQYF
TRBV28 14 TRBD2 CASGFGGTSYEQYF
TRBV2 14 TRBD1 CASSGQGQRTEAFF
TRBV23-1 17 TRBD2 CASSQSLTSGSLYEQYF
TRBV3-1/TRBV3-2 15 NA CASSPHDPGYTEAFF
TRBV5-6 12 NA CASSLDTLGYTF
TRBV30 15 NA CAWTRRGLRDEKLFF
TRBV15 18 TRBD1 CATSRDRSGVGRGYEQYF
TRBV24-1 15 TRBD2 CATSDMGEGRDTQYF
TRBV5-5 15 TRBD2 CASSHSSGNYNEQFF
TRBV7-2 16 NA CASSLGRNLAKNIQYF
TRBV25-1 13 NA CASTPRRGTEAFF
TRBV12-3/TRBV12-4 13 TRBD1 CASSLDRGDGYTF
TRBV4-3 15 NA CASSRSFKESEKLFF
TRBV10-3 17 TRBD2 CAISESGSGRGHNEQFF
TRBV6-5 16 TRBD2 CASSYSFTSGSNEQFF
TRBV19 16 TRBD1 CASSVPTGGLAGEQYF
TRBV10-1 17 NA CASSDRMYGGSGSEQYF
TRBV10-2 13 TRBD2 CATRGGVAGELFF
TRBV6-4 15 NA CASSDGSGPSYEQYF
TRBV7-9 12 NA CASSLVLSEQYF
TRBV6-5 14 NA CASSYSTSWTEAFF
TRBV21-1 13 NA CASRRGQQETQYF
TRBV3-1/TRBV3-2 17 TRBD2 CASSQSLGLPTSDTQYF
TRBV28 14 TRBD1 CASSEGATNEKLFF
TRBV4-1 16 NA CASSQGSLQDHYGYTF
TRBV19 14 NA CASSRGGRVGEQYF
TRBV30 18 NA CAWRGQPLSPPFGNTIYF
TRBV7-8 13 NA CASSLPGINGYTF
TRBV28 14 NA CASSSGTYTGELFF
TRBV5-1 14 TRBD2 CASSLALTSHEQFF
TRBV4-2 19 TRBD2 CASSRSAPKGLAGGFEQYF
TRBV30 14 TRBD1 CAWMRQGLLDGYTF
TRBV27 14 NA CASSRGLGTDTQYF
TRBV18 14 NA CASRKPGVNTEAFF
TRBV30 15 NA CAWNHGGRTNEKLFF
TRBV5-1 14 NA CASSLPGSYNEQFF
TRBV29-1 13 TRBD1 CSVASTGVSGYTF
TRBV4-2 19 TRBD2 CASSQDTIGLADGTGELFF
TRBV11-3 15 NA CASSLDRSSYNEQFF
TRBV9 15 NA CASSGYRDTNYGYTF
TRBV24-1 13 TRBD2 CATDTSGQETQYF
TRBV9 16 TRBD1 CASSVAPSGGDYGYTF
TRBV28 16 TRBD1 CASSLPSGGRIYGYTF
TRBV2 17 NA CASSEIGVSWGKETQYF
TRBV28 19 TRBD2 CASSLWYGLAGGPKGEQFF
TRBV27 17 TRBD2 CASSLFGRGLSTDTQYF
TRBV24-1 13 NA CATHSAGLYEQYF
TRBV28 14 TRBD2 CASSFREGHNEQFF
TRBV7-3 14 NA CASSLTGGNGPQHF
TRBV5-1 15 NA CASSLGGSNTGELFF
TRBV28 20 NA CASSLFLWEGGSSGANVLTF
TRBV9 17 TRBD2 CASSRFVSGSATGELFF